This T cell receptor (beta chain) was observed in a study of blood T cell repertoires in COVID-19. At the level of the study: COVID-19 samples, acute and convalescent, were from the United States, Italy and Spain. PBMCs, B-cell-depleted T cells, or T cells provided the cDNA or gDNA that made up the material.

In the authors' workflow: Reference gene primer amplification gave nucleated cell count estimates. TCRdb's table, derived via immunoSEQ multiplex PCR, lists solely in-frame clones and lacks some. The V and J calls and clone size are taken from that table; D and trimming were inferred from the DNA. The table has 55,000 to 95,000 clones, roughly 82% seen once. The germline CDR1 and CDR2 sequences are KGHSH and LQKENI. The V end was cut by 0 bases, the J end by 11 bases, with 10 bases between. CDR3 length: 12 amino acids. The V and J genes are TRBV18 and TRBJ1-1; D gene uncertain. This TCR was recovered from a woman in her fifties or sixties with acute or convalescent COVID-19. Sequenced: peripheral blood. The CDR3 nucleotides read TGTGCCAGCTCACCACCTGCGAGTGTGGCTTTCTTT. It yields the protein CASSPPASVAFF. Based on the CDR3 plus reference TRBV18 and TRBJ1-1, the full variable domain is NAGVMQNPRHLVRRRGQEARLRCSPMKGHSHVYWYRQLPEEGLKFMVYLQKENIIDESGMPKERFSAEFPKEGPSILRIQQVVRGDSAAYFCASSPPASVAFFGQGTRLTVV.